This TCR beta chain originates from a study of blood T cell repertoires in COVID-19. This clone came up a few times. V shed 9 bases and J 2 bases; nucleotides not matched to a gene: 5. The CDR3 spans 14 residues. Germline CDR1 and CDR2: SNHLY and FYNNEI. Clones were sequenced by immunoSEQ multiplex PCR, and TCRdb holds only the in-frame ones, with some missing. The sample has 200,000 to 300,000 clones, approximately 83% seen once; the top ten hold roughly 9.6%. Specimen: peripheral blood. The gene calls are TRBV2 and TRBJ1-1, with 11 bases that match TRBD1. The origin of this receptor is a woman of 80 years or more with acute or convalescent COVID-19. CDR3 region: CASADRGPNTEAFF. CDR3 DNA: TGTGCCAGTGCGGACAGGGGGCCTAACACTGAAGCTTTCTTT.